This T cell receptor beta chain originates from a study of T-cell reconstitution after alpha-beta-depleted transplantation in children. V was trimmed by 0 bases and J by 2 bases, leaving 16 bases between them. The length of the CDR3 is 16 residues. The germline gives CDR1 GTSNPN, CDR2 SVGIG (reference sequence). Study observations and caveats: Several hundred graft clones that had expanded were reportedly the source of alpha-beta T cells about two months after transplant. Where some patients showed high TCRbeta diversity at day 60, it came from recipient T cells and thymic progenitors that had survived. The authors attributed T-cell counts and diversity one year after transplant mostly to newly produced T cells.

This clonotype has just a few counts. Its antigen is not known. The authors prepared the TCRbeta library with unique molecular identifiers. Via MiXCR, TCRdb re-called the PCR reads, giving one row per CDR3 protein. The sample shows around 270,000 distinct CDR3 sequences, over 7% of them seen only once. The source material was peripheral blood, sampled 360 days after TCRalphabeta/CD19-depleted stem cell transplant. The chain uses TRBV30 and TRBJ1-2, with D perhaps matching TRBD1 (5 bases). The clonotype was recovered from a female patient aged 2-15 years who had a stem cell transplant for Fanconi anemia, so the T cells may come from the graft donor. The CDR3 spells CAWSVRAGRGNYGYTF. The CDR3 nucleotides are TGTGCCTGGAGTGTAAGGGCAGGGAGAGGGAACTATGGCTACACCTTC.